Below, 26 T cell receptor beta chains from the same sample are listed, as sequenced in a study of human T cells and chemical hapten exposure. TCRdb re-derived calls from the RACE reads in MiXCR, one entry per CDR3 protein. Of a few hundred thousand distinct CDR3 sequences listed, 5.5% were seen once; the top ten hold around 8.6%. The time point is: pre-sensitization, week 0. Treatment noted: therapeutic diphenylcyclopropenone sensitization with weekly scalp DPC. The source material was whole blood, sampled in connection with sensitization to the hapten diphenylcyclopropenone (DPC). The receptors come from a woman between 18 and 29 years old with alopecia areata. Some clones in this sample may be carry-over from other donors' samples.

Many counts were recorded for this clonotype. The chain joins TRBV29-1 to TRBJ2-7; the D is unclear. CDR3 length equals 16 residues. Trimming stripped 4 bases from V and 0 bases from J, with 19 bases between. Per the germline V gene, CDR1 is SQVTM and CDR2 is ANQGSEA. The CDR3 loop reads CSVAPRTVLSSYEQYF. The CDR3 nucleotides read TGCAGCGTTGCACCGCGGACGGTGCTTAGCTCCTACGAGCAGTACTTC.

This chain uses TRBV12-3 or TRBV12-4 with TRBJ1-6, with TRBD1 matching over 7 bases. V gave up 5 bases and J gave up 13 bases; unmatched junction bases: 14. The CDR3 consists of 15 residues. CDR3 coding DNA: TGTGCCAGCAGTCCCACTCCGGGACAGATACATCCCCTCCACTTT. The encoded protein is CASSPTPGQIHPLHF.

The genes are TRBV5-1 and TRBJ1-6; a possible D gene is TRBD1 (6 bases). The CDR3 has 14 amino acids. Trimming left V 2 bases short and J 8 bases short, with 11 bases between. Germline CDR1 SGHRS, CDR2 YFSETQ. The CDR3 region has the DNA TGCGCCAGCAGCTTTCAGGGGATTGATTCACCCCTCCACTTT. Translating it yields CASSFQGIDSPLHF.

The table lists this clonotype with many counts. The chain couples TRBV4-1 to TRBJ1-4, with 8 bases fitting TRBD1. The junction had 10 bases not matched to a gene; V was cut back by 3 bases and J by 7 bases. The CDR3 consists of 16 residues. CDR1 is MGHRA, CDR2 YSYEKL, per germline. The CDR3 region has the DNA TGCGCCAGCAGCCATCCAGGGGGCTTCTTGAGTGAAAAACTGTTTTTT. As protein: CASSHPGGFLSEKLFF.

This clonotype appeared many times. This sequence joins TRBV27 and TRBJ1-1; the D gene is possibly TRBD1 (5 bases). The CDR3 is 15 amino acids. Germline V gene sequence: CDR1 MNHEY, CDR2 SMNVEV (reference sequence). Trimming removed 6 bases at V and 1 base at J, with 15 bases between. The CDR3 sequence is CASRGGVSANTEAFF. The CDR3 coding sequence is TGTGCCAGCAGGGGGGGGGTATCTGCGAACACTGAAGCTTTCTTT.

This clonotype was counted only a few times. DNA of the CDR3: TGTGCCAGCAGCTTAAGACAGGGCGGCGATACGCAGTATTTT. Residues: CASSLRQGGDTQYF. The V gene is TRBV13, the J gene TRBJ2-3, with TRBD1 identical over 7 bases. Germline assignment: CDR1 PRHDT and CDR2 FYEKMQ (reference sequence). The CDR3 runs to 14 residues. V gave up 2 bases and J gave up 6 bases; unmatched junction bases: 5.

This clonotype was seen many times. The rearrangement uses TRBV7-9 and TRBJ2-3; no definite D call. Between the trimmed V and J ends, which lost 4 bases and 5 bases, there was a span of 7 bases. The CDR3 extends over 12 amino acids. CDR1 and CDR2 from the germline V gene are SEHNR and FQNEAQ (reference sequence). In DNA, the CDR3 is TGTGCCAGCAGCTCTGAGGTAGATACGCAGTATTTT. It specifies CASSSEVDTQYF.

This clonotype was counted only a few times. The gene calls are TRBV29-1 and TRBJ1-2; TRBD1 agrees at 7 bases. Germline trimming cut 7 bases from V and 3 bases from J; bases unmatched to any gene: 5. This CDR3 is built from 12 residues. Germline V gene sequence: CDR1 SQVTM, CDR2 ANQGSEA. In nucleotides, the CDR3 is TGCAGCGCTTATGGACAGGACTATGGCTACACCTTC. As protein: CSAYGQDYGYTF.

The J gene is TRBJ2-7, the V gene TRBV10-3; a possible D gene is TRBD2 (5 bases). The CDR3 totals 12 residues. V dropped 4 bases and J dropped 3 bases, with 7 bases sitting between them. Germline V CDR1 and CDR2: ENHRY, SYGVKD. The chain's CDR3 is CAISVEGYEQYF. CDR3 bases: TGTGCCATCAGTGTCGAGGGCTACGAGCAGTACTTC.

This clonotype was found many times. The rearrangement uses TRBV3-1 and TRBJ2-7; D might be TRBD2 (5 bases). The CDR3 consists of 15 residues. Germline CDR1 is LGHDT and CDR2 is YNNKEL (reference sequence). V was shortened by 0 bases and J by 2 bases, with 11 bases between the two germline ends. The CDR3 region is CASSQDPGSPYEQYF. DNA of the CDR3: TGTGCCAGCAGCCAAGATCCGGGGTCCCCCTACGAGCAGTACTTC.

This rearrangement joins TRBV20-1 to TRBJ1-1, with D maybe TRBD1 (5 bases). V was pared by 6 bases and J by 4 bases, with 15 bases between. Germline values: CDR1 DFQATT, CDR2 SNEGSKA (reference sequence). CDR3 length: 13 residues. For the CDR3, the DNA is TGCAGTGCAGGGCCGGGGCTGGGCACTGAAGCTTTCTTT. Residues: CSAGPGLGTEAFF.

This clonotype was picked up many times. The chain employs TRBV20-1 and TRBJ2-7; 9 bases align to TRBD1. Trimming at V came to 2 bases and at J to 5 bases, leaving 10 bases not matched to a gene. In germline, CDR1 is DFQATT, CDR2 SNEGSKA (reference sequence). The CDR3 covers 15 residues. CDR3 coding DNA: TGCAGTGCTAGACCATTGGACAGGGGTGTGAACGAGCAGTACTTC. Its protein is CSARPLDRGVNEQYF.

This clonotype was seen a handful of times. The chain employs TRBV20-1 and TRBJ2-1; D remains unclear. The CDR3 totals 16 residues. Germline V gene data show CDR1 as DFQATT and CDR2 as SNEGSKA (reference sequence). Trimming shortened V by 0 bases and J by 4 bases, and 16 bases separated the two germline ends. The CDR3: CSARELARTLYNEQFF. Written as DNA, the CDR3 is TGCAGTGCTAGAGAATTGGCGAGAACCCTTTACAATGAGCAGTTCTTC.

This clonotype showed up many times. This chain connects TRBV6-5 to TRBJ1-1, with D maybe TRBD1 (5 bases). Trimming took 2 bases from V and 4 from J, leaving 8 bases between them. Germline V gives CDR1 MNHEY, CDR2 SVGAGI. This CDR3 region has 13 residues. This CDR3 is CASSYGAFTEAFF. The CDR3, as DNA: TGTGCCAGCAGTTACGGGGCGTTCACTGAAGCTTTCTTT.

This clonotype was detected only a few times. The chain recombines TRBV5-5 with TRBJ2-3; perhaps TRBD1 as D (5 bases). CDR3 length: 14 residues. The V gene's germline CDR1 is SGHKS and CDR2 YYEKEE (reference sequence). V lost 7 bases and J 0 bases, leaving 12 bases between the germline ends. Here the CDR3 reads CASCRATSTDTQYF. The DNA of the CDR3 is TGTGCCAGCTGCAGGGCCACTAGCACAGATACGCAGTATTTT.

The chain recombines TRBV27 with TRBJ2-1; 8 bases map to TRBD2. This CDR3 region has 16 residues. Germline trimming cut 1 base from V and 5 bases from J; bases unmatched to any gene: 7. The germline gives CDR1 MNHEY, CDR2 SMNVEV (reference sequence). CDR3: CASSLYSGGPDNEQFF. CDR3 in DNA: TGTGCCAGCAGTTTATATTCGGGGGGGCCCGACAATGAGCAGTTCTTC.

This clonotype came up many times. The rearrangement links TRBV29-1 to TRBJ2-6; D gene uncertain. Per the germline V gene, CDR1 is SQVTM and CDR2 is ANQGSEA. CDR3 length equals 14 residues. Trimming removed 0 bases from V and 5 bases from J, with 8 bases in between. CDR3 sequence reads: CSVEDGLRANVLTF. The CDR3 DNA sequence: TGCAGCGTTGAAGATGGGCTGCGGGCCAACGTCCTGACTTTC.

This clonotype has only a few counts. This sequence joins TRBV6-6 and TRBJ2-4, with 10 nucleotides matching TRBD2. The CDR3 has 15 residues. In germline, CDR1 is MNHNY, CDR2 SVGAGI (reference sequence). V was pared by 4 bases and J by 5 bases, with 5 bases of the junction left unmatched. CDR3 bases: TGTGCCAGCAGTTCCCCTAGCGGGGGCGAAAACATTCAGTACTTC. It specifies CASSSPSGGENIQYF.

In this sample, this clonotype turned up many times. The V call is TRBV7-2, the J call TRBJ1-5; D not certain. This CDR3 region has 12 residues. Trimming cost V 5 bases and J 5 bases, with 7 bases left between them. Germline CDR1 reads SGHTA; CDR2 reads FQGNSA. CDR3 bases: TGTGCCAGCAGCCGACGTGATCAGCCCCAGCATTTT. The encoded protein is CASSRRDQPQHF.

V and J are TRBV25-1 and TRBJ2-5; TRBD1 or TRBD2 may be the D gene (6 bases each). The V gene lost 8 bases and the J gene lost 4 bases, with 14 bases spanning the gap. CDR1 and CDR2 from the germline V gene are MGHDK and SYGVNS. This CDR3 region has 13 residues. The CDR3 reads CASVLGGGETQYF. The CDR3 nucleotides are TGTGCCAGCGTCCTAGGGGGAGGAGAGACCCAGTACTTC.

This rearrangement joins TRBV29-1 to TRBJ1-1; D possibly corresponds to TRBD1 (6 bases). This CDR3 comprises 11 residues. CDR1 is SQVTM, CDR2 ANQGSEA, per germline. Trimming took off 6 bases at V and 1 base at J, with 6 bases between the two ends. The CDR3 coding sequence is TGCAGCGTACAGGGGAACACTGAAGCTTTCTTT. It encodes CSVQGNTEAFF.

The chain recombines TRBV6-1 with TRBJ2-4, with D possibly TRBD2 on 5 matching bases. Germline V gene lookup returns CDR1 MNHNS and CDR2 SASEGT. The CDR3 spans 20 residues. The germline V and J ends were trimmed by 6 bases and 2 bases, with 29 bases remaining between them. The CDR3 DNA reads as TGTGCCAGCAGATTAGCTTCGACCCGGACGGGATCTTTGACCAAAAACATTCAGTACTTC. This codes for CASRLASTRTGSLTKNIQYF.

J is TRBJ2-6 and V is TRBV28; possibly TRBD2 for D (6 bases). Germline CDR1 and CDR2: MDHEN and SYDVKM. V dropped 4 bases and J dropped 2 bases, with 15 bases sitting between them. There are 17 residues in the CDR3. The CDR3 sequence is CASSSPFLAAGANVLTF. The CDR3 DNA reads as TGTGCCAGCAGTTCACCGTTTTTAGCGGCTGGGGCCAACGTCCTGACTTTC. The full variable domain, completed using reference TRBV28 and TRBJ2-6, is DVKVTQSSRYLVKRTGEKVFLECVQDMDHENMFWYRQDPGLGLRLIYFSYDVKMKEKGDIPEGYSVSREKKERFSLILESASTNQTSMYLCASSSPFLAAGANVLTFGAGSRLTVL.

The CDR3 DNA reads as TGCAGCGTTGGGGCTGCCAATCAGCCCCAGCATTTT. Translation: CSVGAANQPQHF. This sequence joins TRBV29-1 and TRBJ1-5; D is unresolved. Germline V CDR1 and CDR2: SQVTM, ANQGSEA. The V gene lost 4 bases and the J gene lost 3 bases, with 7 bases spanning the gap. The CDR3 is made up of 12 amino acids.

This clonotype was detected a few times. The J gene is TRBJ2-3, the V gene TRBV5-1; 8 nucleotides agree with TRBD2. V trimming: 3 bases; J trimming: 1 base; junction bases outside the gene matches: 10. The CDR3 is 17 residues long. Germline values: CDR1 SGHRS, CDR2 YFSETQ. The CDR3 spells CASSWAFSGERTDTQYF. The CDR3 DNA sequence: TGCGCCAGCAGCTGGGCCTTTAGCGGGGAACGCACAGATACGCAGTATTTT.

Ten or more counts support this clonotype. The chain joins TRBV5-4 to TRBJ2-7; 7 nucleotides line up with TRBD1. V shed 6 bases and J 4 bases; nucleotides not matched to a gene: 7. Germline V CDR1 and CDR2: SGHNT, YYREEE (reference sequence). The CDR3 length is 13 residues. In DNA form, the CDR3 reads TGTGCCAGCACCGAAGAGGGGGCTTACGAGCAGTACTTC. Amino acid sequence: CASTEEGAYEQYF.